This T cell receptor beta chain was recovered during a study of cytomegalovirus exposure and HLA in healthy donors. The sample holds one count of this clone. The antigen remains unidentified. V was pared by 7 bases and J by 6 bases, with 7 bases of the junction left unmatched. CDR1 MNHNS and CDR2 SASEGT come from the germline V gene. The CDR3 is 13 residues long. Whole-study results and caveats: It was likely that a cluster of highly shared sequence variants was a sequencing artifact. Many donors shared some public TCRs, even though most TCR sequences were rare. Association with HLA alleles at 0.05 false discovery rate was found for around 17,000 TCR beta sequences in a later analysis.

The primer mix had 60 Vbeta and 13 Jbeta primers. TCRdb keeps only in-frame clones here, not all; method: immunoSEQ multiplex PCR. In the table there are some 140,000 clones, around four fifths of which are singletons. The chain has TRBV6-1 and TRBJ1-2; TRBD1 aligns across 8 bases. This TCR was recovered from a woman between 40 and 55 years old in good health and CMV-seronegative. Sequences were obtained from PBMCs. The CDR3 spells CASTPTGADGYTF. Here the CDR3 DNA reads TGTGCCAGCACTCCGACAGGGGCGGATGGCTACACCTTC.